This TCR beta chain was sequenced during a study of blood T cell repertoires in COVID-19. Under the authors' procedure: Reference gene primer amplification gave nucleated cell count estimates. TCRdb's table, derived via immunoSEQ multiplex PCR, lists solely in-frame clones and lacks some. That table supplies the V and J calls and clone size; D and trimming were determined from the DNA. The sample lists just over 90,000 clones, roughly 90% occurring once. This CDR3 spans 14 amino acids. The V gene's germline CDR1 is SGHNT and CDR2 YYREEE (reference sequence). The trim removed 4 bases at V and 4 bases at J, leaving 7 bases unmatched.

Material: peripheral blood. The TCR sequence derives from a human donor with active COVID-19. The donor label of this sample is uncertain. V is TRBV5-4 and J is TRBJ1-2; TRBD1 aligns across 7 bases. The CDR3 reads CASSRDSSRYGYTF. The CDR3 DNA follows: TGTGCCAGCAGCCGGGACAGTTCACGCTATGGCTACACCTTC.